The sequence of this TCR beta chain was determined in a study of shared clonotypes between healthy human individuals. Study results and caveats: Approximately 4.9% of naive CD4 clonotypes were shared across a handful of donors.

Points on this clone: Its antigen is unknown.

Profiled with immunoSEQ multiplex PCR; TCRdb holds only in-frame clones, not every one. Of under 600,000 clones listed, almost 97% were seen once; the top ten hold roughly 0.055%. J gave up 5 bases and V 4 bases, and 7 bases lay outside the gene matches. CDR1 SGHRS and CDR2 YFSETQ come from the germline V gene. This CDR3 has 14 amino acids. The TCR sequence derives from a woman aged 25 to 45 in good health. The sample taken for sequencing was naive CD4+ T cells sorted from blood. Subset here: CD45RA+ positively selected. The chain carries TRBV5-1 and TRBJ2-7; 9 nucleotides line up with TRBD1. CDR3 residues: CASSRMGQGNEQYF. For the CDR3, the DNA is TGCGCCAGCAGCCGAATGGGACAGGGCAACGAGCAGTACTTC.